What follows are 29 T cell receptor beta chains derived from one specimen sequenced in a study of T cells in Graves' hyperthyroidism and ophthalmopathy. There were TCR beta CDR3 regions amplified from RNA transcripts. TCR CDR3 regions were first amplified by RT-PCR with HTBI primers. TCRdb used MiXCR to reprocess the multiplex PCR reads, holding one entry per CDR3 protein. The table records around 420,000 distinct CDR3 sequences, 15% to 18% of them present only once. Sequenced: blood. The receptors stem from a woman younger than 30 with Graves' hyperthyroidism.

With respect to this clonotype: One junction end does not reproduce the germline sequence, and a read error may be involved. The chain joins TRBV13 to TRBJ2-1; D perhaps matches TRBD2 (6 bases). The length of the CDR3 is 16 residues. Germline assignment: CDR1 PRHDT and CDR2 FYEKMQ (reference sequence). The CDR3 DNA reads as TGTGCCAGCAGCTTAGGTGGGGGACTCTCAGGCGATGAGCGGTTCTTC. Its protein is CASSLGGGLSGDERFF. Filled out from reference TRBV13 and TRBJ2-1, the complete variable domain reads AAGVIQSPRHLIKEKRETATLKCYPIPRHDTVYWYQQGPGQDPQFLISFYEKMQSDKGSIPDRFSAQQFSDYHSELNMSSLELGDSALYFCASSLGGGLSGDERFFGPGTRLTVL.

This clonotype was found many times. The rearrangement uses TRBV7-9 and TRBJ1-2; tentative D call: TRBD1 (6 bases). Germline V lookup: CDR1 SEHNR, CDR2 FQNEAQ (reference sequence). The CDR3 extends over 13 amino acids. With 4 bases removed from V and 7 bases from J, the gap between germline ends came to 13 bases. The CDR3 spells CASSYRDKGGYTF. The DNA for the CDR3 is TGTGCCAGCAGCTACCGGGACAAAGGTGGCTACACCTTC.

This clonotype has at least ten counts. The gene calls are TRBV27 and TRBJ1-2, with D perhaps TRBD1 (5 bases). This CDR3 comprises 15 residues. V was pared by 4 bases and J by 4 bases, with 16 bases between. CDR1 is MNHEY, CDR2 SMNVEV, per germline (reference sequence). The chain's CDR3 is CASSYLTDLFYGYTF. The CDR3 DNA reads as TGTGCCAGCAGTTATCTGACAGATCTCTTCTATGGCTACACCTTC.

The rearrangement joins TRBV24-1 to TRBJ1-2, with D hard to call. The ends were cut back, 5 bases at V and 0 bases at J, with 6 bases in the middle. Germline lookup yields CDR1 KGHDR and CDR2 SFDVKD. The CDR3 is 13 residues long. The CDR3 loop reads CATSAMANYGYTF. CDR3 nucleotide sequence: TGTGCCACCAGTGCGATGGCTAACTATGGCTACACCTTC.

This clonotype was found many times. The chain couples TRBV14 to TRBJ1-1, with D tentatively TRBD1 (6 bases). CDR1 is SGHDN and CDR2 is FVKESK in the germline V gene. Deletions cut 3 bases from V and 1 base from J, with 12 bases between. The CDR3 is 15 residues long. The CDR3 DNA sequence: TGTGCCAGCAGCCAGCACACAGGGCCGAACACTGAAGCTTTCTTT. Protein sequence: CASSQHTGPNTEAFF.

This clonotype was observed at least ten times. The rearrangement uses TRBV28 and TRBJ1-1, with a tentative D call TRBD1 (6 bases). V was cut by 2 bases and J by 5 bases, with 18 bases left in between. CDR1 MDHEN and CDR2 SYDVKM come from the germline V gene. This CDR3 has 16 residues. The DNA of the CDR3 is TGTGCCAGCAGTTTAAGGGGGGCCATAGGAAAGACTGAAGCTTTCTTT. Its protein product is CASSLRGAIGKTEAFF.

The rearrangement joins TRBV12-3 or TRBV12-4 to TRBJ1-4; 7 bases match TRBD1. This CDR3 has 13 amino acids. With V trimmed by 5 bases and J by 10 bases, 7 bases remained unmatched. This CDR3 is CASSLSDRSKLFF. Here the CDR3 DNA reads TGTGCCAGCAGTCTGTCGGACAGGTCAAAACTGTTTTTT.

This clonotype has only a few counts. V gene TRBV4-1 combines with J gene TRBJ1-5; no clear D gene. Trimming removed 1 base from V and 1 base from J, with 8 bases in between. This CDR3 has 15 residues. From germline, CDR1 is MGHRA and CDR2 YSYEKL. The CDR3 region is CASSQVSGSNQPQHF. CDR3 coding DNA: TGCGCCAGCAGCCAAGTCTCAGGAAGCAATCAGCCCCAGCATTTT.

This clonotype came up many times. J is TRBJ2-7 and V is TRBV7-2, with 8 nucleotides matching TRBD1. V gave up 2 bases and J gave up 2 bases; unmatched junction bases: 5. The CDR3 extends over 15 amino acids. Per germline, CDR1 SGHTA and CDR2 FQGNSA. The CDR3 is CASSLQGQGTYEQYF. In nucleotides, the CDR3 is TGTGCCAGCAGCTTACAAGGACAGGGCACCTACGAGCAGTACTTC.

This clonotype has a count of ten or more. CDR3 protein: CASSLERTGGNGETQYF. In DNA, the CDR3 is TGCGCCAGCAGCTTGGAGCGGACGGGAGGGAATGGAGAGACCCAGTACTTC. The genes are TRBV5-1 and TRBJ2-5, with 8 bases that match TRBD2. V was clipped by 0 bases and J by 4 bases; unmatched bases: 11. The CDR3 extends over 17 amino acids. CDR1 SGHRS and CDR2 YFSETQ come from the germline V gene.

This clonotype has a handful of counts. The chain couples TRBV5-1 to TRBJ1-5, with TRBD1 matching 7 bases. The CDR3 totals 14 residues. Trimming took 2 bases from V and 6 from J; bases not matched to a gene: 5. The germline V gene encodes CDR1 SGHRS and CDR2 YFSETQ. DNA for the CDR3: TGCGCCAGCAGCTTAGGTACAGGGGTTCAGCCCCAGCATTTT. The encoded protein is CASSLGTGVQPQHF.

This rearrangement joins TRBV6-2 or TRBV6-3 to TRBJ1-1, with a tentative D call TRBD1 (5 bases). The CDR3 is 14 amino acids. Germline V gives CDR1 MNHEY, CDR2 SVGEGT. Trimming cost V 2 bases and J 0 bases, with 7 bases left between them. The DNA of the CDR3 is TGTGCCAGCAGTTACGCAGGGATGAACACTGAAGCTTTCTTT. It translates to CASSYAGMNTEAFF.

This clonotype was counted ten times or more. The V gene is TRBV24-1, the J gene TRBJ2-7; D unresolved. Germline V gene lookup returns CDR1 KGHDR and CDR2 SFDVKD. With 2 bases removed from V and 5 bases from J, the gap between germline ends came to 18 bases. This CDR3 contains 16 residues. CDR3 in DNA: TGTGCCACCAGTGATTCTCGCGCCCCGGGTTTTGACGAGCAGTACTTC. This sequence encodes CATSDSRAPGFDEQYF.

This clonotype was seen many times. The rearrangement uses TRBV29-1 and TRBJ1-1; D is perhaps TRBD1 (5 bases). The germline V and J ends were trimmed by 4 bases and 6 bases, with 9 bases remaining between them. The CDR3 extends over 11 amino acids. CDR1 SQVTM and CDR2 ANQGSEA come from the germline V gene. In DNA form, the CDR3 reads TGCAGCGTTGCCGACAGTCCTGAAGCTTTCTTT. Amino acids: CSVADSPEAFF.

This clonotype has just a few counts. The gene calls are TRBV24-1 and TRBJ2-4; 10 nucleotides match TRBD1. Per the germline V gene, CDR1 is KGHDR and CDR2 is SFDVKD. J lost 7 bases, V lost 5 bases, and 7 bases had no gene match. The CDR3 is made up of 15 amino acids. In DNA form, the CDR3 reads TGTGCCACCAGTGTAGAGGACAGGGGGTTTAACATTCAGTACTTC. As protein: CATSVEDRGFNIQYF.

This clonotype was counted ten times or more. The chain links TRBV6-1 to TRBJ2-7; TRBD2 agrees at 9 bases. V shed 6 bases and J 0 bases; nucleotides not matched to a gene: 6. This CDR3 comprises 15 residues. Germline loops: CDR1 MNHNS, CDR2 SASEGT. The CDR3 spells CASSPAGGFSYEQYF. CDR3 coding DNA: TGTGCCAGCAGCCCCGCGGGGGGGTTCTCCTACGAGCAGTACTTC.

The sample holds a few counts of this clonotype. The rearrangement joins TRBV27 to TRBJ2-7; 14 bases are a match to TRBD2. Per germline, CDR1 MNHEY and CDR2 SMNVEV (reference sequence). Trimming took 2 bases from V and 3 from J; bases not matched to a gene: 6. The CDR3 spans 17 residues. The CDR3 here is CASSLNGLAGGYYEQYF. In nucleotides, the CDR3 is TGTGCCAGCAGTTTAAATGGACTAGCGGGAGGATACTACGAGCAGTACTTC.

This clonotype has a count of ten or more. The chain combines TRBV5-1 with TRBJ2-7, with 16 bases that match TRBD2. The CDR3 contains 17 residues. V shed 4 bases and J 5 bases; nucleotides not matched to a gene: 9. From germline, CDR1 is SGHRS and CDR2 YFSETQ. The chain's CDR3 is CASSTGLAGGPFNEQYF. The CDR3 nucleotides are TGCGCCAGCAGCACGGGACTAGCGGGAGGGCCATTTAACGAGCAGTACTTC.

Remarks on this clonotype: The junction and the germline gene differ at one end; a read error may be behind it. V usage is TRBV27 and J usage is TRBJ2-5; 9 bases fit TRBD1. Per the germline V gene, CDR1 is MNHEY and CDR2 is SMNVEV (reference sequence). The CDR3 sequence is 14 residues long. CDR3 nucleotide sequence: TGTGCCGGCAGTCAGCCGGACAGGGGAGAGACCCAGTACTTC. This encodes CAGSQPDRGETQYF.

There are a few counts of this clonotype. CDR3 amino acids: CASSQSGSQFF. CDR3 sequence (DNA): TGCGCCAGCAGCCAATCTGGGTCGCAGTTCTTC. The genes are TRBV4-3 and TRBJ2-1; no firm D call. The CDR3 loop spans 11 amino acids. Germline V lookup: CDR1 LGHNA, CDR2 YSLEER. Trimming took 2 bases from V and 12 from J, leaving 8 bases between them.

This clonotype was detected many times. DNA for the CDR3: TGTGCCAGCATGCACGGGACAGGGTACAATGAGCAGTTCTTC. This encodes CASMHGTGYNEQFF. The chain carries TRBV28 and TRBJ2-1; 9 nucleotides line up with TRBD1. This CDR3 contains 14 residues. Looked up from germline, CDR1 is MDHEN and CDR2 is SYDVKM. The J segment lost 4 bases and the V segment lost 7 bases, leaving 5 bases of the junction unmatched.

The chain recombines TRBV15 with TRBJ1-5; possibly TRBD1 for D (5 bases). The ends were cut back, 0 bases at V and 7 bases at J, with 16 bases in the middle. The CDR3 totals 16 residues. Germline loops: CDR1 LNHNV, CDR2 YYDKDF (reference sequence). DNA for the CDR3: TGTGCCACCAGCAGAGATCTCGGGGGACGAGGGCAGCCCCAGCATTTT. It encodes CATSRDLGGRGQPQHF.

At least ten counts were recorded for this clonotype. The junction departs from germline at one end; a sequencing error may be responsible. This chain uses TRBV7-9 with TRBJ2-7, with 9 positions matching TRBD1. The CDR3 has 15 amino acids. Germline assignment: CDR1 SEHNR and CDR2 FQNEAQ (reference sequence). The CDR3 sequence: CASSLGTGKTYEQYF. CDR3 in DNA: TGTGCCAGCAGTTTAGGGACAGGGAAAACCTACGAGCAGTACTTC.

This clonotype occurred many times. The CDR3 spells CASSGRGRIEAFF. CDR3 coding DNA: TGTGCCAGCAGTGGTAGGGGGCGGATAGAAGCTTTCTTT. The genes are TRBV2 and TRBJ1-1; 7 nucleotides align to TRBD1. The CDR3 sequence is 13 residues long. V was clipped by 4 bases and J by 8 bases; unmatched bases: 7. The V gene's germline CDR1 is SNHLY and CDR2 FYNNEI.

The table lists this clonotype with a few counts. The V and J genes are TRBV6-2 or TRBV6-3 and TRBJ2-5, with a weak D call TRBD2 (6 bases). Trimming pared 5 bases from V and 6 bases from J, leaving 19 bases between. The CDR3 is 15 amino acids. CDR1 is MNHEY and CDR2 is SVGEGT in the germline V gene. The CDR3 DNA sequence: TGTGCCAGCAGTCCCCTCGGGACTGTTTTAAAGACCCAGTACTTC. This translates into CASSPLGTVLKTQYF.

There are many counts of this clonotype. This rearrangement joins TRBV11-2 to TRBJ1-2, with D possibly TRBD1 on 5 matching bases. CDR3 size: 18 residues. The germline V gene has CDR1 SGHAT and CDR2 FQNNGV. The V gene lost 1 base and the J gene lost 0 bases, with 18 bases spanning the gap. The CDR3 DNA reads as TGTGCCAGCAGCTTAGCTTTCGTTATCCAGGGCGCTAACTATGGCTACACCTTC. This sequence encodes CASSLAFVIQGANYGYTF.

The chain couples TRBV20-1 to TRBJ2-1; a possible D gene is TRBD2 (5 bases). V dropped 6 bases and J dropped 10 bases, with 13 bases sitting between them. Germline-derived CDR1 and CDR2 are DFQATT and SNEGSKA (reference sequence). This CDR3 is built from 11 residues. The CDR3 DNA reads TGCAGTGCAACTCTAGCTCGGGAGCAGTTCTTC. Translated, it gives CSATLAREQFF.

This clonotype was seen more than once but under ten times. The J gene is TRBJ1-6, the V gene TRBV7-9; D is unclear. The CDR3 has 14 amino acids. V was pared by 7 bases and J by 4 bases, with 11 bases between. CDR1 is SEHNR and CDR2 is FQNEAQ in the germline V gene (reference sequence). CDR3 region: CASTQGGYNSPLHF. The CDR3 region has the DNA TGTGCCAGCACCCAAGGAGGGTATAATTCACCCCTCCACTTT.

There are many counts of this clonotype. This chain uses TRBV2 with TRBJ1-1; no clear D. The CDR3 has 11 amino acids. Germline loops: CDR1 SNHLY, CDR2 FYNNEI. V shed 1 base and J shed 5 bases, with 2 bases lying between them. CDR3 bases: TGTGCCAGCAGTGAAGTTACTGAAGCTTTCTTT. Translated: CASSEVTEAFF. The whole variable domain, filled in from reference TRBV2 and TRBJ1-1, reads EPEVTQTPSHQVTQMGQEVILRCVPISNHLYFYWYRQILGQKVEFLVSFYNNEISEKSEIFDDQFSVERPDGSNFTLKIRSTKLEDSAMYFCASSEVTEAFFGQGTRLTVV.